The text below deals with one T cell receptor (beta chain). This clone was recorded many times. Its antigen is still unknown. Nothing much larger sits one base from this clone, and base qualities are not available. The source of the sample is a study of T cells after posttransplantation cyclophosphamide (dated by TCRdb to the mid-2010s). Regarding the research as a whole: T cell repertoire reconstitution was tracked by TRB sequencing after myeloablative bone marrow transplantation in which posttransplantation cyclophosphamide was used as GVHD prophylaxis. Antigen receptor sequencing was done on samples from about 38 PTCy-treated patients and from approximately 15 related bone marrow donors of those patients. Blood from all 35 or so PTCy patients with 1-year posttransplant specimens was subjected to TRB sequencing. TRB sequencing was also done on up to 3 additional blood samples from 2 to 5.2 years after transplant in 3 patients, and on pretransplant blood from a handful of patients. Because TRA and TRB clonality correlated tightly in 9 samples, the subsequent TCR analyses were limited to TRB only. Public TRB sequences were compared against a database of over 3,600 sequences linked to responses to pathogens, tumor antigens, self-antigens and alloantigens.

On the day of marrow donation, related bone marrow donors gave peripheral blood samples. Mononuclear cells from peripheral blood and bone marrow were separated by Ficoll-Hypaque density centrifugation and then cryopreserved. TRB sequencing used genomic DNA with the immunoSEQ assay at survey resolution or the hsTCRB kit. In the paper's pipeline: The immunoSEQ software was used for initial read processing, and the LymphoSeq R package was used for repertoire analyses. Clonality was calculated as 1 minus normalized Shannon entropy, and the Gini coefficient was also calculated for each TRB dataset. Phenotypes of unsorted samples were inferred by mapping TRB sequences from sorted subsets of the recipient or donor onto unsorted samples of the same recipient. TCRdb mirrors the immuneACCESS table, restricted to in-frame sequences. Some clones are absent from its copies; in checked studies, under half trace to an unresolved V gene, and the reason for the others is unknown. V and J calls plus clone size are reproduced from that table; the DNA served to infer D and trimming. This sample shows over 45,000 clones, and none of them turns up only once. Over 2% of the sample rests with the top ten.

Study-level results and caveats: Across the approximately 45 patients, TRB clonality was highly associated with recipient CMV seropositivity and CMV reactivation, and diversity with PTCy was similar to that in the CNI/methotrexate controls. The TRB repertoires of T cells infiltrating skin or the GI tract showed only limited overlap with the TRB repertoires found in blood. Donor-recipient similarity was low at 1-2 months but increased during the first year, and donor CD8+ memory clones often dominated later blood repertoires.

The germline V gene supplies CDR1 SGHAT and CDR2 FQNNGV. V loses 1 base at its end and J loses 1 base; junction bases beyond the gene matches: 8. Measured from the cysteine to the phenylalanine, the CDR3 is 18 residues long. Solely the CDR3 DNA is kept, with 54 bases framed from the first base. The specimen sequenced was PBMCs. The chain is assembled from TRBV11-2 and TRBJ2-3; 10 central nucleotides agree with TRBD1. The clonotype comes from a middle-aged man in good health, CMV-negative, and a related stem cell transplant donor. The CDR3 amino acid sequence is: CASSLAGLGTGGTDTQYF. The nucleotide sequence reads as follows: TGTGCCAGCAGCTTAGCAGGTTTGGGGACAGGGGGCACAGATACGCAGTATTTT.